The clone carrying this TCR beta chain appeared a few times. This sample was included in a study of blood T cell repertoires in COVID-19. Produced via immunoSEQ multiplex PCR; TCRdb's table is partial and in-frame only. The sample contains 35,000 to 50,000 clones, around 84% of which appear only once. Per the germline V gene, CDR1 is SGHTA and CDR2 is FQGTGA. The CDR3 runs to 12 residues. The V gene lost 2 bases and the J gene lost 5 bases, with 6 bases spanning the gap. The sample taken for sequencing was peripheral blood. The receptor was derived from an older man with acute or convalescent COVID-19. The V gene is TRBV7-3, the J gene TRBJ2-5; unclear D gene. The CDR3 here is CASSLSEETQYF. Here the CDR3 DNA reads TGTGCCAGCAGCTTATCGGAGGAGACCCAGTACTTC. Together with reference TRBV7-3 and TRBJ2-5, the CDR3 gives the full variable domain: GAGVSQTPSNKVTEKGKYVELRCDPISGHTALYWYRQSLGQGPEFLIYFQGTGAADDSGLPNDRFFAVRPEGSVSTLKIQRTERGDSAVYLCASSLSEETQYFGPGTRLLVL.